This TCR beta chain appears in the sequencing data of a study of PD-1 blockade in classical Hodgkin lymphoma. Study-wide background: Intravenous infusions of nivolumab 3 mg/kg reached patients every 2 weeks. Study results and limitations: CD4+ but not CD8+ TCR diversity rose significantly by C4D1. Patients excluded were those beginning nivolumab under 1 year after ASCT.

The CDR3 extends over 16 amino acids. Germline CDR1 and CDR2: SEHNR and FQNEAQ (reference sequence). The V end lost 5 bases, the J end lost 4 bases, and 18 bases lay between the germline ends. The table came from immunoSEQ multiplex PCR; TCRdb's copy has only in-frame clones and leaves some out. The table records roughly 45,000 clones, approximately 79% of them present only once. Brentuximab vedotin exposure varied, and every patient relapsed after autologous stem cell transplantation. Of note for this clone: Its antigen is unknown.

The chain recombines TRBV7-9 with TRBJ2-1; possible D gene TRBD1, 7 bases. The source was peripheral blood mononuclear cells (PBMCs), collected before the second cycle of nivolumab. The clonotype was recovered from a human donor with classical Hodgkin lymphoma. The CDR3 nucleotides are TGTGCCAGCAGCCCGGCGGGGACAGCTATTTACAATGAGCAGTTCTTC. Its translation is CASSPAGTAIYNEQFF.